This T cell receptor beta chain stems from a study of blood T cell repertoires in COVID-19. Across the whole study: Acute-phase and convalescent COVID-19 samples originated in the United States, Italy and Spain. In each case, the material was cDNA or gDNA derived from T cells, B-cell-depleted T cells, or PBMCs.

In the original workflow: Cell counts per sample came from amplifying reference gene primers. TCRdb keeps only in-frame clones here, not all; method: immunoSEQ multiplex PCR. Clone size and the V and J calls come from that table; the DNA yielded D and trimming. The data show around 110,000 clones, 70% to 80% seen once. The CDR3 loop spans 12 amino acids. The germline gives CDR1 SGDLS, CDR2 YYNGEE. V lost 3 bases and J lost 9, with 11 bases in between. This sequence joins TRBV9 and TRBJ2-3; TRBD2 might be the D (6 bases). The sample taken for sequencing was peripheral blood. The TCR comes from a human donor with acute or convalescent COVID-19. The donor label of this sample is uncertain. The CDR3 DNA reads TGTGCCAGCAGCGCCGCGGGGTACACGCAGTATTTT. Its translation: CASSAAGYTQYF.